Shown below are 19 T cell receptor beta chains from a single sample sequenced in a study of CD8 T cells in Susac syndrome. RNA amounts of about 0.5 to 1 ug underwent reverse transcription with random hexamers. Using its own MiXCR run on the immunoSEQ multiplex PCR reads, TCRdb lists one record per CDR3 protein. The sample lists some 200,000 distinct CDR3 sequences; 91% were seen once. Sequenced material: CD4+ T cells from PBMCs. Every receptor here comes from a human donor with Susac syndrome.

V usage is TRBV24-1 and J usage is TRBJ1-1; D not certain. The V gene's germline CDR1 is KGHDR and CDR2 SFDVKD. The CDR3 length is 14 residues. Trimming removed 2 bases from V and 0 bases from J, with 6 bases in between. CDR3 nucleotide sequence: TGTGCCACCAGTGATTCTCGCATGAACACTGAAGCTTTCTTT. It specifies CATSDSRMNTEAFF.

The chain uses TRBV28 and TRBJ2-2; 14 nucleotides agree with TRBD2. Germline V CDR1 and CDR2: MDHEN, SYDVKM. Trimming at V came to 8 bases and at J to 4 bases, leaving 6 bases not matched to a gene. The CDR3 is 16 residues long. As DNA, the CDR3 is TGTGCCAGCCGACTAGCGGGAGGGCCGTTCACCGGGGAGCTGTTTTTT. Its protein product is CASRLAGGPFTGELFF.

The chain uses TRBV6-2 or TRBV6-3 and TRBJ1-3; no clear D. V lost 8 bases to trimming and J lost 4 bases, with 15 bases between them. The CDR3 has 14 residues. CDR1 MNHEY and CDR2 SVGEGT come from the germline V gene. CDR3 in DNA: TGTGCCAGCCAACGGGAAGATTACGGAAACACCATATATTTT. This codes for CASQREDYGNTIYF.

This chain joins TRBV20-1 and TRBJ1-1; tentatively, D is TRBD1 (5 bases). The CDR3 runs 14 residues. Germline CDR1 reads DFQATT; CDR2 reads SNEGSKA (reference sequence). Trimming cost V 4 bases and J 2 bases, with 14 bases left between them. Here the CDR3 reads CSAIEGLFNTEAFF. CDR3 in DNA: TGCAGTGCTATTGAGGGACTCTTTAACACTGAAGCTTTCTTT.

The count of this clonotype is one. The genes are TRBV12-3 or TRBV12-4 and TRBJ2-5; 9 positions match TRBD2. There are 15 residues in the CDR3. J gave up 4 bases and V 3 bases, and 6 bases lay outside the gene matches. For the CDR3, the DNA is TGTGCCAGCAGTTTTGCGGCGGGAGGGGTAGAGACCCAGTACTTC. Its translation is CASSFAAGGVETQYF.

The rearrangement uses TRBV4-2 and TRBJ1-5; 9 bases map to TRBD1. The junction had 5 bases not matched to a gene; V was cut back by 6 bases and J by 2 bases. The germline CDR1 and CDR2 sequences are LGHNA and YNFKEQ. The CDR3 extends over 15 amino acids. CDR3 in amino acids: CASSPDRGGNQPQHF. CDR3 nucleotide sequence: TGTGCCAGCAGTCCGGACAGGGGAGGCAATCAGCCCCAGCATTTT.

The rearrangement joins TRBV5-4 to TRBJ2-6; D gene ambiguous. CDR1 is SGHNT, CDR2 YYREEE, per germline (reference sequence). The CDR3 runs 17 residues. V lost 2 bases and J lost 1, with 13 bases in between. CDR3 nucleotides: TGTGCCAGCAGCTTTATGCACAGTCAATCTGGGGCCAACGTCCTGACTTTC. It translates to CASSFMHSQSGANVLTF.

The chain links TRBV20-1 to TRBJ2-7; 10 bases fit TRBD2. The CDR3 is 18 residues long. V was clipped by 1 base and J by 4 bases; unmatched bases: 16. Germline CDR1 is DFQATT and CDR2 is SNEGSKA (reference sequence). Here the CDR3 reads CSARVQSSGGLLLYEQYF. DNA of the CDR3: TGCAGTGCTAGAGTTCAGTCTAGCGGGGGATTACTATTATACGAGCAGTACTTC.

This clonotype was found once. The chain is built from TRBV5-1 and TRBJ2-5; 7 bases match TRBD2. Germline loops: CDR1 SGHRS, CDR2 YFSETQ. The V segment lost 1 base and the J segment 4 bases; nucleotides outside the gene matches: 4. There are 14 residues in the CDR3. Here the CDR3 DNA reads TGCGCCAGCAGCTTGTTTCAGCGGGGAGAGACCCAGTACTTC. Translating it yields CASSLFQRGETQYF. Filled out from reference TRBV5-1 and TRBJ2-5, the complete variable domain reads KAGVTQTPRYLIKTRGQQVTLSCSPISGHRSVSWYQQTPGQGLQFLFEYFSETQRNKGNFPGRFSGRQFSNSRSEMNVSTLELGDSALYLCASSLFQRGETQYFGPGTRLLVL.

The genes are TRBV18 and TRBJ1-1, with D unclear. This CDR3 spans 16 amino acids. The ends were cut back, 0 bases at V and 6 bases at J, with 17 bases in the middle. Germline assignment: CDR1 KGHSH and CDR2 LQKENI. This chain's CDR3 is CASSPPSTALSSEAFF. The CDR3 DNA sequence: TGTGCCAGCTCACCACCGTCGACCGCGTTATCGTCTGAAGCTTTCTTT.

The V call is TRBV10-3, the J call TRBJ2-1; TRBD2 aligns across 10 bases. Germline assignment: CDR1 ENHRY and CDR2 SYGVKD. The CDR3 sequence is 13 residues long. The trim removed 10 bases at V and 8 bases at J, leaving 8 bases unmatched. In DNA form, the CDR3 reads TGTGCCACTCATACCGGGACTAGCGATGAGCAGTTCTTC. This translates into CATHTGTSDEQFF.

The CDR3: CASSHPMGIRDRAHEQFF. The CDR3 DNA reads as TGCGCCAGCAGCCACCCTATGGGGATCCGGGACAGGGCCCATGAGCAGTTCTTC. V gene TRBV4-1 combines with J gene TRBJ2-1; 9 nucleotides line up with TRBD1. The V gene end was trimmed by 3 bases and the J gene end by 8 bases; junction bases not matched to a gene: 17. Germline values: CDR1 MGHRA, CDR2 YSYEKL. The CDR3 is made up of 18 amino acids.

The sample holds one count of this clonotype. This sequence joins TRBV6-6 and TRBJ2-1; 11 bases fit TRBD2. This CDR3 region has 13 residues. J gave up 8 bases and V 6 bases, and 3 bases lay outside the gene matches. The V gene's germline CDR1 is MNHNY and CDR2 SVGAGI (reference sequence). This chain's CDR3 is CASRIAGGYEQFF. The CDR3 coding sequence is TGTGCCAGCAGAATAGCGGGAGGGTATGAGCAGTTCTTC.

The chain uses TRBV11-2 and TRBJ2-1, with a weak D call TRBD2 (6 bases). With 5 bases removed from V and 0 bases from J, the gap between germline ends came to 11 bases. The germline V gene has CDR1 SGHAT and CDR2 FQNNGV. This CDR3 has 15 residues. CDR3 DNA sequence: TGTGCCAGCAGCACCGGACTAACCTCCTACAATGAGCAGTTCTTC. Translation gives CASSTGLTSYNEQFF. The entire variable domain, with the rest obtained from reference TRBV11-2 and TRBJ2-1, is as follows: EAGVAQSPRYKIIEKRQSVAFWCNPISGHATLYWYQQILGQGPKLLIQFQNNGVVDDSQLPKDRFSAERLKGVDSTLKIQPAKLEDSAVYLCASSTGLTSYNEQFFGPGTRLTVL.

This clonotype was observed once. The chain employs TRBV7-3 and TRBJ1-1, with D unclear. This CDR3 region has 13 residues. The V gene lost 4 bases and the J gene lost 0 bases, with 6 bases spanning the gap. Germline values: CDR1 SGHTA, CDR2 FQGTGA. The CDR3 coding sequence is TGTGCCAGCAGCTCATATATGAACACTGAAGCTTTCTTT. Protein sequence: CASSSYMNTEAFF.

This clonotype was seen only a few times. V is TRBV6-5 and J is TRBJ1-2; 7 bases match TRBD1. V lost 2 bases, J lost 8 bases, and 8 bases stayed unmatched. CDR3 length: 14 amino acids. The germline V gene has CDR1 MNHEY and CDR2 SVGAGI. The chain's CDR3 is CASSYEGTDQGYTF. CDR3 sequence (DNA): TGTGCCAGCAGTTACGAAGGGACAGATCAAGGCTACACCTTC.

J is TRBJ2-1 and V is TRBV2; 10 positions match TRBD2. This CDR3 is built from 13 residues. V lost 5 bases, J lost 13 bases, and 8 bases stayed unmatched. Germline assignment: CDR1 SNHLY and CDR2 FYNNEI. This CDR3 reads CASSRGLAEPQFF. The CDR3 DNA reads TGTGCCAGCAGTCGAGGACTAGCGGAGCCTCAGTTCTTC.

The chain carries TRBV19 and TRBJ2-3; D possibly uses TRBD1 or TRBD2 (5 bases each). V was shortened by 10 bases and J by 10 bases, with 18 bases between the two germline ends. From germline, CDR1 is LNHDA and CDR2 SQIVND (reference sequence). The CDR3 has 12 residues. The CDR3 spells CATRTGAYAQYF. The CDR3 DNA reads as TGTGCCACCCGGACTGGGGCATACGCGCAGTATTTT.

The chain employs TRBV5-6 and TRBJ1-1; D may be TRBD1 (5 bases). In germline, CDR1 is SGHDT, CDR2 YYEEEE. V dropped 4 bases and J dropped 3 bases, with 19 bases sitting between them. This CDR3 contains 16 residues. The CDR3 DNA sequence: TGTGCCAGCAGCCTGAGATCAGGGTGGGGGGACACTGAAGCTTTCTTT. As protein: CASSLRSGWGDTEAFF.